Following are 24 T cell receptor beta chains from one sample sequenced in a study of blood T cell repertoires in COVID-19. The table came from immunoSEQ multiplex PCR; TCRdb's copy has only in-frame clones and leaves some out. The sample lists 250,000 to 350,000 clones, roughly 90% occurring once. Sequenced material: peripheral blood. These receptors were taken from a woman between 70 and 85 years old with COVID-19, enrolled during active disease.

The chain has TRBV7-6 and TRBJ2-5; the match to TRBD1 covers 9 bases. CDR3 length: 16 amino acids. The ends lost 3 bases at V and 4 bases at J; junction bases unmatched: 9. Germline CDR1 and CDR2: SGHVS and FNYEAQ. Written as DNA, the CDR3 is TGTGCCAGCAGCTTGTCCGGGACAGGGTCTCCAGAGACCCAGTACTTC. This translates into CASSLSGTGSPETQYF.

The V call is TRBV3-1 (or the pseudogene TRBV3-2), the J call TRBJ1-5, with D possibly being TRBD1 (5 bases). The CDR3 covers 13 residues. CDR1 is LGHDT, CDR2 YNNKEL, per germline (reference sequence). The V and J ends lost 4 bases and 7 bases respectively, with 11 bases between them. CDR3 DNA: TGTGCCAGCAGCCGGTACAGGAACCAGCCCCAGCATTTT. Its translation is CASSRYRNQPQHF.

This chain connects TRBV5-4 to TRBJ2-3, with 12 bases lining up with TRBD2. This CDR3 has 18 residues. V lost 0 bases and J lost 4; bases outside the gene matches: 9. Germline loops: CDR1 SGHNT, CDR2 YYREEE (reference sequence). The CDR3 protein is CASSLGLAGASGADTQYF. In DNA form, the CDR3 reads TGTGCCAGCAGCTTGGGACTAGCGGGGGCCTCAGGGGCAGATACGCAGTATTTT.

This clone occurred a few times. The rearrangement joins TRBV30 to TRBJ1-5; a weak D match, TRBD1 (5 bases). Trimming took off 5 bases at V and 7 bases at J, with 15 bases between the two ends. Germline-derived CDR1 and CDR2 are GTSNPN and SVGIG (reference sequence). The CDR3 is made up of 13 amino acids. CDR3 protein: CAWGGGASQPQHF. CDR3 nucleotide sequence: TGTGCCTGGGGCGGCGGGGCTAGCCAGCCCCAGCATTTT.

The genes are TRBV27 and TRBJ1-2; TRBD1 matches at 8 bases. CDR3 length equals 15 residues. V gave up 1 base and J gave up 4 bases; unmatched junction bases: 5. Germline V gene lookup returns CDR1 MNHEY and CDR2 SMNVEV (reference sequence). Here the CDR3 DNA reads TGTGCCAGCAGTTTATACACAGGGGGTGGCTATGGCTACACCTTC. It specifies CASSLYTGGGYGYTF.

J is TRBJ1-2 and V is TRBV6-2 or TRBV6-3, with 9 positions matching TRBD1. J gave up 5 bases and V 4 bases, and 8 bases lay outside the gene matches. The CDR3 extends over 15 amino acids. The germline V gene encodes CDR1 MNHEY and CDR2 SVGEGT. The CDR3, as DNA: TGTGCCAGCAGTTTACAAACAGGGGGCGCTTATGGCTACACCTTC. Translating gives CASSLQTGGAYGYTF.

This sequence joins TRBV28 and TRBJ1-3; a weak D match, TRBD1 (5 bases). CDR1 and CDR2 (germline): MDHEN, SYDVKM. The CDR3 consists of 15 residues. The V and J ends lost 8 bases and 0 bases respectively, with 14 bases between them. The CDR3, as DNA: TGTGCCAGCGGGGGGGGGAGAACCTCTGGAAACACCATATATTTT. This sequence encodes CASGGGRTSGNTIYF.

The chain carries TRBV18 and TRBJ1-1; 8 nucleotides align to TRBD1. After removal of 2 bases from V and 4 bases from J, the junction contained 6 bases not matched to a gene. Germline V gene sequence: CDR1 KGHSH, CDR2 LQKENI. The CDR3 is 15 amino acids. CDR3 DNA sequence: TGTGCCAGCTCACCAACCCAGGGGGCGGCCACTGAAGCTTTCTTT. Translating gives CASSPTQGAATEAFF.

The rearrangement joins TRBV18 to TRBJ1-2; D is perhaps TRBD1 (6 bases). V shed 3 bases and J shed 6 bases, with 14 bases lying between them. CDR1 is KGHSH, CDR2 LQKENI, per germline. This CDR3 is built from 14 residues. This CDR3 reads CASSPSGGEDGYTF. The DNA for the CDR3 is TGTGCCAGCTCACCGAGCGGGGGCGAAGATGGCTACACCTTC.

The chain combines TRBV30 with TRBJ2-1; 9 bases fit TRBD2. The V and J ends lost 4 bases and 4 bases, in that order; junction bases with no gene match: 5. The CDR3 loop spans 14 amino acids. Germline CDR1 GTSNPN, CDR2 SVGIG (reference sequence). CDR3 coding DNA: TGTGCCTGGAAAAAGCGGGGGGTTTACAATGAGCAGTTCTTC. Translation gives CAWKKRGVYNEQFF.

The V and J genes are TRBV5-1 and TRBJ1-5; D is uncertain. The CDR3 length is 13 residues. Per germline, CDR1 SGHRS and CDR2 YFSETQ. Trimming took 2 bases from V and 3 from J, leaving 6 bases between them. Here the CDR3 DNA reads TGCGCCAGCAGCTTTAGCTCCAATCAGCCCCAGCATTTT. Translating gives CASSFSSNQPQHF. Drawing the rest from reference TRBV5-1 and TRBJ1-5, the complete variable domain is KAGVTQTPRYLIKTRGQQVTLSCSPISGHRSVSWYQQTPGQGLQFLFEYFSETQRNKGNFPGRFSGRQFSNSRSEMNVSTLELGDSALYLCASSFSSNQPQHFGDGTRLSIL.

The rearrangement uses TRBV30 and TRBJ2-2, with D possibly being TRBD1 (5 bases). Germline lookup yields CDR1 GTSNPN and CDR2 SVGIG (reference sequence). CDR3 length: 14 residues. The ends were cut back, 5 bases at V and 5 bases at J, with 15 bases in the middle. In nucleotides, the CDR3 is TGTGCCTGGGAAGGAAGGGGAAGGACCGGGGAGCTGTTTTTT. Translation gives CAWEGRGRTGELFF.

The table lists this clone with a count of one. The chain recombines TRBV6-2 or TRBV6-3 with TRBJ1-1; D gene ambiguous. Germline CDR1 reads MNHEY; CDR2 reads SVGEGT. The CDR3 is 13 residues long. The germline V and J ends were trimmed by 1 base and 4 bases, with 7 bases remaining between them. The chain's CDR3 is CASSYFQVTEAFF. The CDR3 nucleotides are TGTGCCAGCAGTTACTTTCAGGTCACTGAAGCTTTCTTT.

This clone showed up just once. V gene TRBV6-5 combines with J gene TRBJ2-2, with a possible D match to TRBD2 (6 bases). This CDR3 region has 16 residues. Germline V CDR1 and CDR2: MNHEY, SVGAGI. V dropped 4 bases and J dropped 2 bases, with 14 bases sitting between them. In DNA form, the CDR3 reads TGTGCCAGCAGTTCATCTGGGGGGAGTAACACCGGGGAGCTGTTTTTT. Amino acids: CASSSSGGSNTGELFF.

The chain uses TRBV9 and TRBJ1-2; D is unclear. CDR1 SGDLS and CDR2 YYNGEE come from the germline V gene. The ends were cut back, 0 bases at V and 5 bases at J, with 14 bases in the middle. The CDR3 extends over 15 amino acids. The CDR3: CASSVAGPEWYGYTF. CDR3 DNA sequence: TGTGCCAGCAGCGTAGCGGGTCCCGAGTGGTATGGCTACACCTTC.

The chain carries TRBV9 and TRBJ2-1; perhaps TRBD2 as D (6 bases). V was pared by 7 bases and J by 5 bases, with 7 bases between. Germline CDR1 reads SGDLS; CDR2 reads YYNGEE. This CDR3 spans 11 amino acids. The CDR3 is CASGGNNEQFF. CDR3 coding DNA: TGTGCCAGCGGGGGGAACAATGAGCAGTTCTTC.

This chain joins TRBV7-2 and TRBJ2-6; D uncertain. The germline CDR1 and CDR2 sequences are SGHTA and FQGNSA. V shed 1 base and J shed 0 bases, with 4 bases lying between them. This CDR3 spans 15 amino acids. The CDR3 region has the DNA TGTGCCAGCAGCTTAGGACTCTCTGGGGCCAACGTCCTGACTTTC. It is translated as CASSLGLSGANVLTF.

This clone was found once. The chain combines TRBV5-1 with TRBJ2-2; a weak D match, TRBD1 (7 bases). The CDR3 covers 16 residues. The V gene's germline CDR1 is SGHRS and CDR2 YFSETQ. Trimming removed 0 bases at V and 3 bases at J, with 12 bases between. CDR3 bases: TGCGCCAGCAGCTTGGAACAGGGGACTGACACCGGGGAGCTGTTTTTT. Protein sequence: CASSLEQGTDTGELFF.

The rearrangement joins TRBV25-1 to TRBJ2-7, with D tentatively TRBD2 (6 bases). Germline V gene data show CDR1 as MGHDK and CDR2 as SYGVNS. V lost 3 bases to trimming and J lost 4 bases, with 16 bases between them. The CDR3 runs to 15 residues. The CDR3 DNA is TGTGCCAGCAGTGACCCCGGGACTTCTCGATACGAGCAGTACTTC. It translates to CASSDPGTSRYEQYF.

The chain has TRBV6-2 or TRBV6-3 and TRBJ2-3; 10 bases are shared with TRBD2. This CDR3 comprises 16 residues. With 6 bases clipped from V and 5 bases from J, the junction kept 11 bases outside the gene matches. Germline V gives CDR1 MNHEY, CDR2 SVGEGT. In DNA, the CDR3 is TGTGCCAGCAGCCAAGACAGCGGGGGGGCCGAAGATACGCAGTATTTT. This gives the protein CASSQDSGGAEDTQYF.

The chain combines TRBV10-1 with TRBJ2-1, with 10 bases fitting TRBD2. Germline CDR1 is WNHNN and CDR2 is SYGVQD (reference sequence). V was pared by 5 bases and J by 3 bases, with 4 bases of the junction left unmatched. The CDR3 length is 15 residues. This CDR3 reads CASSRTSGIYNEQFF. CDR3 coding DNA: TGCGCCAGCAGTCGGACTAGCGGTATCTACAATGAGCAGTTCTTC.

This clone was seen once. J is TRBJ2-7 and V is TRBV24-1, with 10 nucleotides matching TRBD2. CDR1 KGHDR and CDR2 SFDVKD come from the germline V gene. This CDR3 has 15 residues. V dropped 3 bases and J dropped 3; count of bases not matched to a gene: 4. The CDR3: CATSDVSSGGYEQYF. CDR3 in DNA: TGTGCCACCAGTGATGTGTCTAGCGGGGGCTACGAGCAGTACTTC.

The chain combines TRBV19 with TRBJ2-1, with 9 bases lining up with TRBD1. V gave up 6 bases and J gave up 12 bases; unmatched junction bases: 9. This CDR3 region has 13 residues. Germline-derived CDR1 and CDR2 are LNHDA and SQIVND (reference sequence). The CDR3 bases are TGTGCCAGTAGGGGGACAGGGTTTGAGGGGCAGTTCTTC. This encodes CASRGTGFEGQFF.

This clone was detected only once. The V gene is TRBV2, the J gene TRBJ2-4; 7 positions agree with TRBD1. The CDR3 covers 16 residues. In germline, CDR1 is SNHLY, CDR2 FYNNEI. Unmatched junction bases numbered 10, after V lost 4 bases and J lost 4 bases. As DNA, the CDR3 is TGTGCCAGCAGTGTAGGGACAGAAGGCCGTAAAAACATTCAGTACTTC. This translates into CASSVGTEGRKNIQYF.